These 6 T cell receptor beta chains were all obtained from the same sample, sequenced in a study of human T cells and chemical hapten exposure. TCRdb re-called the RACE reads with MiXCR, one entry per CDR3 protein. The sample carries roughly 46,000 distinct CDR3 sequences, 3.5% to 5% recorded once. Time point given: healthy volunteer bleed at 2 weeks. Whole blood, unfractionated, served as the material for total RNA extraction. The sequenced material came from whole blood. These receptor sequences come from a human donor in good health. Some clones in this sample may be carry-over from other donors' samples.

This clonotype showed up just a few times. The chain joins TRBV12-3 or TRBV12-4 to TRBJ2-1; 8 positions match TRBD1. The CDR3 has 15 residues. V was pared by 4 bases and J by 6 bases, with 8 bases of the junction left unmatched. The CDR3 coding sequence is TGTGCCAGCAGTTCCTGGACAGGGAAGAGCAATGAGCAGTTCTTC. This encodes CASSSWTGKSNEQFF.

This clonotype was recorded many times. V is TRBV9 and J is TRBJ2-3; 10 bases are shared with TRBD1. J gave up 4 bases and V 2 bases, and 4 bases lay outside the gene matches. This CDR3 has 15 residues. CDR1 is SGDLS, CDR2 YYNGEE, per germline. The DNA of the CDR3 is TGTGCCAGCAGCGTTGGGACAGGGGTTCCAGATACGCAGTATTTT. It translates to CASSVGTGVPDTQYF.

This clonotype has only a few counts. The J gene is TRBJ1-6, the V gene TRBV14; unclear D gene. Germline V gives CDR1 SGHDN, CDR2 FVKESK. V was trimmed by 0 bases and J by 5 bases, leaving 8 bases between them. The CDR3 is made up of 15 amino acids. In nucleotides, the CDR3 is TGTGCCAGCAGCCAAGATGGGCGAGATAATTCACCCCTCCACTTT. This codes for CASSQDGRDNSPLHF.

In its sample, this clonotype was seen many times. This chain uses TRBV12-5 with TRBJ1-1; maybe TRBD1 (6 bases). Trimming removed 3 bases at V and 4 bases at J, with 9 bases between. Per the germline V gene, CDR1 is LGHNT and CDR2 is FRNRAP. CDR3 length: 13 amino acids. The CDR3 spells CASGLGGATEAFF. CDR3 sequence (DNA): TGTGCTAGTGGTTTAGGGGGGGCCACTGAAGCTTTCTTT. The entire variable domain, with the rest obtained from reference TRBV12-5 and TRBJ1-1, is as follows: DARVTQTPRHKVTEMGQEVTMRCQPILGHNTVFWYRQTMMQGLELLAYFRNRAPLDDSGMPKDRFSAEMPDATLATLKIQPSEPRDSAVYFCASGLGGATEAFFGQGTRLTVV.

In the case of this clonotype: An end of the junction differs from the germline gene, which may be a read error. The genes are TRBV28 and TRBJ2-7, with 7 bases aligning to TRBD2. Germline loops: CDR1 MDHEN, CDR2 SYDVKM. The CDR3 is 17 residues long. This CDR3 reads CASSLRVLAGALYEQYF. Written as DNA, the CDR3 is TGTGCCAGTAGTTTGAGGGTTCTGGCGGGAGCTCTCTACGAGCAGTACTTC.

This clonotype was detected a few times. The genes are TRBV23-1 and TRBJ2-7; D possibly matches TRBD1 or TRBD2 (5 bases each). TRBV23-1 is annotated as an ORF whose role is uncertain. Trimming shortened V by 0 bases and J by 1 base, and 13 bases separated the two germline ends. This CDR3 has 16 amino acids. CDR3 bases: TGCGCCAGCAGTCAATCGGGACCGTCCCGGTCCTACGAGCAGTACTTC. As protein: CASSQSGPSRSYEQYF.